Each of the 17 T cell receptor beta chains below was sequenced from the same sample in a study of control samples from healthy donors and cancer patients (dated by TCRdb to the early 2020s). Library preparation employed the immunoSEQ multiplex PCR assay. Here the immuneACCESS table is served through TCRdb, limited to in-frame sequences with V and J called. Missing clones are a known gap in these copies; in checked studies unresolved V genes cover under half, and the rest lacks a known reason. Present in this sample are tens of thousands of clones, almost 90% of which were seen just once. The ten largest clones add up to roughly 5.6% of the sample. The sample was PBMCs. The receptors come from a man in his sixties with colorectal cancer.

V and J are TRBV11-2 and TRBJ1-5; the D gene is possibly TRBD1 (6 bases). Per the germline V gene, CDR1 is SGHAT and CDR2 is FQNNGV. CDR3 length: 15 amino acids. The V end was cut by 2 bases, the J end by 1 base, with 9 bases between. The CDR3 DNA follows: TGTGCCAGCAGCTTAACTCAGGGGAGCAATCAGCCCCAGCATTTT. Residues: CASSLTQGSNQPQHF.

The chain joins TRBV4-1 to TRBJ2-7, with 13 bases fitting TRBD2. Germline V lookup: CDR1 MGHRA, CDR2 YSYEKL. Unmatched junction bases numbered 5, after V lost 3 bases and J lost 3 bases. This CDR3 has 16 residues. The CDR3 spells CASSHRLAGGDYEQYF. The CDR3 DNA reads as TGCGCCAGCAGCCACCGACTAGCGGGGGGAGACTACGAGCAGTACTTC.

The rearrangement links TRBV4-3 to TRBJ2-3; 9 bases are shared with TRBD2. Germline V gene sequence: CDR1 LGHNA, CDR2 YSLEER. The CDR3 runs to 16 residues. The trim removed 3 bases at V and 1 base at J, leaving 5 bases unmatched. As DNA, the CDR3 is TGCGCCAGCAGCCACGATATAGCGGGGGGCACAGATACGCAGTATTTT. This sequence encodes CASSHDIAGGTDTQYF.

The chain combines TRBV5-1 with TRBJ2-3; D is perhaps TRBD1 or TRBD2 (5 bases each). The length of the CDR3 is 15 residues. Germline loops: CDR1 SGHRS, CDR2 YFSETQ. Trimming cost V 2 bases and J 0 bases, with 10 bases left between them. CDR3 amino acids: CASSLGWGSTDTQYF. CDR3 nucleotide sequence: TGCGCCAGCAGCTTAGGCTGGGGGAGCACAGATACGCAGTATTTT. Drawing the rest from reference TRBV5-1 and TRBJ2-3, the complete variable domain is KAGVTQTPRYLIKTRGQQVTLSCSPISGHRSVSWYQQTPGQGLQFLFEYFSETQRNKGNFPGRFSGRQFSNSRSEMNVSTLELGDSALYLCASSLGWGSTDTQYFGPGTRLTVL.

This clone showed up just once. Other DNA sequences in the same sample also yield this CDR3. The rearrangement links TRBV11-3 to TRBJ2-7; possibly TRBD2 for D (6 bases). Germline CDR1 SGHNT, CDR2 YENEEA. The CDR3 extends over 16 amino acids. V dropped 5 bases and J dropped 0 bases, with 17 bases sitting between them. The CDR3 region is CASSPGRGATSYEQYF. The CDR3 DNA reads as TGTGCCAGCAGCCCGGGGCGCGGGGCGACCTCCTACGAGCAGTACTTC.

This clone was counted between two and nine times. This chain uses TRBV13 with TRBJ2-7; 9 nucleotides align to TRBD2. Germline V gene sequence: CDR1 PRHDT, CDR2 FYEKMQ (reference sequence). The CDR3 is 17 residues long. After removal of 5 bases from V and 3 bases from J, the junction contained 14 bases not matched to a gene. Written as DNA, the CDR3 is TGTGCCAGCAGCCGGAATCTTTTGGGCGGGGGGGACTACGAGCAGTACTTC. Protein: CASSRNLLGGGDYEQYF. The variable domain in full, completed from reference TRBV13 and TRBJ2-7, reads AAGVIQSPRHLIKEKRETATLKCYPIPRHDTVYWYQQGPGQDPQFLISFYEKMQSDKGSIPDRFSAQQFSDYHSELNMSSLELGDSALYFCASSRNLLGGGDYEQYFGPGTRLTVT.

The V gene is TRBV19, the J gene TRBJ2-4; D ambiguous. V was pared by 2 bases and J by 8 bases, with 13 bases between. The CDR3 is 14 amino acids. Germline loops: CDR1 LNHDA, CDR2 SQIVND (reference sequence). CDR3 sequence reads: CASSINRLADIQYF. In DNA form, the CDR3 reads TGTGCCAGTAGTATAAATCGTTTGGCGGACATTCAGTACTTC.

The rearrangement joins TRBV30 to TRBJ2-6; D unresolved. Germline assignment: CDR1 GTSNPN and CDR2 SVGIG (reference sequence). The CDR3 consists of 12 residues. Trimming removed 2 bases at V and 2 bases at J, with 1 base between. For the CDR3, the DNA is TGTGCCTGGAGTCCTGGGGCCAACGTCCTGACTTTC. Protein sequence: CAWSPGANVLTF.

This chain links TRBV27 with TRBJ2-1; 7 bases are shared with TRBD2. Trimming cost V 2 bases and J 5 bases; bases outside gene matches: 6. Germline-derived CDR1 and CDR2 are MNHEY and SMNVEV (reference sequence). This CDR3 is 15 amino acids long. The CDR3 DNA reads as TGTGCCAGCAGTTTAAGGCGGGAGATACACAATGAGCAGTTCTTC. Amino acid sequence: CASSLRREIHNEQFF.

The chain joins TRBV18 to TRBJ1-4; D unresolved. The V gene lost 2 bases and the J gene lost 7 bases, with 11 bases spanning the gap. Germline V CDR1 and CDR2: KGHSH, LQKENI. The CDR3 contains 14 residues. Written as DNA, the CDR3 is TGTGCCAGCTCACCAAAGGAGCGGGGTGAAAAACTGTTTTTT. This gives the protein CASSPKERGEKLFF.

The CDR3 bases are TGCGCCACCCTAAAGACAGGGGGGTCCTACGAGCAGTACTTC. Residues: CATLKTGGSYEQYF. This chain joins TRBV5-1 and TRBJ2-7; 9 bases are shared with TRBD1. The CDR3 loop spans 14 amino acids. Germline assignment: CDR1 SGHRS and CDR2 YFSETQ. Losses at the gene ends were 9 bases for V and 1 base for J; bases not matched to a gene: 8.

The genes are TRBV5-6 and TRBJ2-7, with D maybe TRBD2 (7 bases). Trimming removed 5 bases from V and 5 bases from J, with 20 bases in between. This CDR3 contains 15 residues. CDR1 and CDR2 (germline): SGHDT, YYEEEE. The CDR3 nucleotides are TGTGCCAGCAGTCCCCGGACTAGGGGGGACCACGAGCAGTACTTC. Residues: CASSPRTRGDHEQYF.

The DNA for the CDR3 is TGTGCCAGCAGCTCAAATCCGGGCCAAAAAGGCGGGTACACCGGGGAGCTGTTTTTT. This translates into CASSSNPGQKGGYTGELFF. The rearrangement links TRBV7-9 to TRBJ2-2; D is perhaps TRBD2 (5 bases). This CDR3 has 19 residues. Trimming removed 4 bases at V and 3 bases at J, with 24 bases between. Germline lookup yields CDR1 SEHNR and CDR2 FQNEAQ (reference sequence).

This clone was detected only once. The rearrangement uses TRBV28 and TRBJ2-1; TRBD2 matches 8 bases. This CDR3 is built from 14 residues. V lost 2 bases to trimming and J lost 9 bases; unmatched junction nucleotides: 6. Germline loops: CDR1 MDHEN, CDR2 SYDVKM. This CDR3 reads CASSLRGLEVEQFF. DNA for the CDR3: TGTGCCAGCAGTTTAAGGGGACTAGAGGTTGAGCAGTTCTTC.

V and J are TRBV5-4 and TRBJ2-7; D may be TRBD1 (6 bases). V lost 1 base to trimming and J lost 6 bases, with 11 bases between them. The germline gives CDR1 SGHNT, CDR2 YYREEE (reference sequence). The CDR3 sequence is 13 residues long. CDR3 residues: CASSLTPGAEQYF. In nucleotides, the CDR3 is TGTGCCAGCAGCTTGACCCCAGGGGCCGAGCAGTACTTC.

The gene calls are TRBV7-3 and TRBJ2-2; the D gene is possibly TRBD1 (6 bases). Germline values: CDR1 SGHTA, CDR2 FQGTGA. V lost 5 bases and J 2 bases, leaving 24 bases between the germline ends. CDR3 size: 19 residues. CDR3 DNA: TGTGCCAGCAGCCCTCGATTCACTCCCGGGACACAAAACACCGGGGAGCTGTTTTTT. It is translated as CASSPRFTPGTQNTGELFF.

Only one count was recorded for this clone. In nucleotides, the CDR3 is TGTGCCAGCAGTGAAAGTGAGTCGCTAGCCAAAAACATTCAGTACTTC. This codes for CASSESESLAKNIQYF. The chain carries TRBV2 and TRBJ2-4, with D hard to call. The CDR3 runs to 16 residues. CDR1 is SNHLY, CDR2 FYNNEI, per germline. The V gene lost 2 bases and the J gene lost 0 bases, with 11 bases spanning the gap.